The source of this T cell receptor beta chain is a study of blood T cell repertoires in COVID-19. For the study at large: Some COVID-19 samples were acute and others convalescent; all came from the United States, Italy and Spain.

In the original analysis: Reference gene primers were amplified, and this amplification served to estimate nucleated cell counts. Assay: immunoSEQ multiplex PCR; the TCRdb copy retains only in-frame clones and omits some. The V and J calls and clone size come from that table; D and trimming were worked out from the DNA. The sample lists over 200,000 clones, roughly 90% occurring once. The CDR3 runs 13 residues. V was trimmed by 6 bases and J by 10 bases, leaving 13 bases between them. Germline lookup yields CDR1 MNHEY and CDR2 SVGAGI. The sample consisted of peripheral blood. The chain is built from TRBV6-5 and TRBJ1-6; D ambiguous. The clonotype comes from a woman aged 55-69 years with acute or convalescent COVID-19. The CDR3 sequence: CASRNGLGSPLHF. As DNA, the CDR3 is TGTGCCAGCAGGAACGGTCTGGGCTCACCCCTCCACTTT.